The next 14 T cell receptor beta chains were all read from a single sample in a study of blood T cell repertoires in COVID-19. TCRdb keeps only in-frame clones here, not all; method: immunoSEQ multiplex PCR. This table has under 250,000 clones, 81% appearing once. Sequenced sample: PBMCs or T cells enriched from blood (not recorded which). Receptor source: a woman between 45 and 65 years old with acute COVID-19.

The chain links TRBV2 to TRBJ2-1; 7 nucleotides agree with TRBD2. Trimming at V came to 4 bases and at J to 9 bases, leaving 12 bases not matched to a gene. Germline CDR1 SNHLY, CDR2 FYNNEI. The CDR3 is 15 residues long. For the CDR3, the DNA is TGTGCCAGCAGTGCTCAACTTGGCGGGGGATTTGAGCAGTTCTTC. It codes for CASSAQLGGGFEQFF.

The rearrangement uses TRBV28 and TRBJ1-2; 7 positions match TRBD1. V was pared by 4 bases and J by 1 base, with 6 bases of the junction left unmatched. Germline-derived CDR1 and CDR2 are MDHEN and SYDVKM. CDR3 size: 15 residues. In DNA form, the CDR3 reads TGTGCCAGCAGTTCACCCAGACAGGGTAACTATGGCTACACCTTC. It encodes CASSSPRQGNYGYTF.

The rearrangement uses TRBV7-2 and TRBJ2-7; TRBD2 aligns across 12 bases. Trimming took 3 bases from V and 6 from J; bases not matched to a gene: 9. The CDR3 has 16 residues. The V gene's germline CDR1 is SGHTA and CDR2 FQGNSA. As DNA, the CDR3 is TGTGCCAGCAGCTTTTTCCAGGGACTAGCGGGCAGCGAGCAGTACTTC. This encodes CASSFFQGLAGSEQYF. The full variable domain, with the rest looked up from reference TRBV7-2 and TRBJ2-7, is GAGVSQSPSNKVTEKGKDVELRCDPISGHTALYWYRQSLGQGLEFLIYFQGNSAPDKSGLPSDRFSAERTGGSVSTLTIQRTQQEDSAVYLCASSFFQGLAGSEQYFGPGTRLTVT.

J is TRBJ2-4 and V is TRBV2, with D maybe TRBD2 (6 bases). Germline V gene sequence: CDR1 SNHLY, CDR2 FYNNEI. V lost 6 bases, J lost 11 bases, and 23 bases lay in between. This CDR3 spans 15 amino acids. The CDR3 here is CASSVQQSGTALQYF. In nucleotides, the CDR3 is TGTGCCAGCAGCGTACAACAAAGTGGGACTGCCCTTCAGTACTTC. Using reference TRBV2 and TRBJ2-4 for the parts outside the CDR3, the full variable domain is EPEVTQTPSHQVTQMGQEVILRCVPISNHLYFYWYRQILGQKVEFLVSFYNNEISEKSEIFDDQFSVERPDGSNFTLKIRSTKLEDSAMYFCASSVQQSGTALQYFGAGTRLSVL.

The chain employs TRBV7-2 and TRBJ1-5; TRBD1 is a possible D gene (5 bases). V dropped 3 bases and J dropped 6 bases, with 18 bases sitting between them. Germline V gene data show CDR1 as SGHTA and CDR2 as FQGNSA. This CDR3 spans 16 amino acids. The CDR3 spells CASSFANSGMGQPQHF. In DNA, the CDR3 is TGTGCCAGCAGCTTTGCGAACTCAGGGATGGGTCAGCCCCAGCATTTT. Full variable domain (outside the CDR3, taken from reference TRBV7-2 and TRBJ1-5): GAGVSQSPSNKVTEKGKDVELRCDPISGHTALYWYRQSLGQGLEFLIYFQGNSAPDKSGLPSDRFSAERTGGSVSTLTIQRTQQEDSAVYLCASSFANSGMGQPQHFGDGTRLSIL.

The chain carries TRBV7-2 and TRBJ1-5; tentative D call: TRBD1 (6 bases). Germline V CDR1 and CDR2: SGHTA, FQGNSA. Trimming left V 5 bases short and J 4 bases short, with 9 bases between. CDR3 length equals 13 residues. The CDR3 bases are TGTGCCAGCAGCCGTACAGGGAATCAGCCCCAGCATTTT. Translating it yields CASSRTGNQPQHF. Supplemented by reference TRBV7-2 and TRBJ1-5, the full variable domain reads GAGVSQSPSNKVTEKGKDVELRCDPISGHTALYWYRQSLGQGLEFLIYFQGNSAPDKSGLPSDRFSAERTGGSVSTLTIQRTQQEDSAVYLCASSRTGNQPQHFGDGTRLSIL.

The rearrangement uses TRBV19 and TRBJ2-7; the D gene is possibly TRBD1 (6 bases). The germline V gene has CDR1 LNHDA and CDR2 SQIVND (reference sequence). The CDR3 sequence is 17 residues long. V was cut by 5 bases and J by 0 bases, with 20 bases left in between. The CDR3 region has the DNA TGTGCCAGTAGTCTACCAACCGGGACGGACAGCTCCTACGAGCAGTACTTC. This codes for CASSLPTGTDSSYEQYF.

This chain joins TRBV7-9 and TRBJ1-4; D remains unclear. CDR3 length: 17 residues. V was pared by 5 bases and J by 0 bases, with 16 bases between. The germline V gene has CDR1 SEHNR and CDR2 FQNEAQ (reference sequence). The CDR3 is CASSPRGLPATNEKLFF. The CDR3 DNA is TGTGCCAGCAGCCCTCGCGGGCTACCAGCAACTAATGAAAAACTGTTTTTT.

This CDR3 is CSASRSIEQFF. The DNA of the CDR3 is TGCAGTGCTAGTCGGTCGATCGAGCAGTTCTTC. J is TRBJ2-1 and V is TRBV20-1; D uncertain. CDR1 and CDR2 from the germline V gene are DFQATT and SNEGSKA (reference sequence). The germline V and J ends were trimmed by 3 bases and 10 bases, with 10 bases remaining between them. This CDR3 region has 11 residues.

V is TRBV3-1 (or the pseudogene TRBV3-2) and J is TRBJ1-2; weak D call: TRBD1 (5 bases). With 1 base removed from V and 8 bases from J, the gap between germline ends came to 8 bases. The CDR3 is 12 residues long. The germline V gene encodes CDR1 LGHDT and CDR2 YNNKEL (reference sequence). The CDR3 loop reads CASSQGQGGYTF. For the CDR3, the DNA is TGTGCCAGCAGCCAAGGCCAGGGCGGCTACACCTTC.

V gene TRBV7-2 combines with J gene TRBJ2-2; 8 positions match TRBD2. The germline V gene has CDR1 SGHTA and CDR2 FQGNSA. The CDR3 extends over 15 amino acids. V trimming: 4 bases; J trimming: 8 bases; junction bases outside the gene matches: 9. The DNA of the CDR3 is TGTGCCAGCAGCTCAAACCAGCGGGGGTCGGGGGAGCTGTTTTTT. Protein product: CASSSNQRGSGELFF.

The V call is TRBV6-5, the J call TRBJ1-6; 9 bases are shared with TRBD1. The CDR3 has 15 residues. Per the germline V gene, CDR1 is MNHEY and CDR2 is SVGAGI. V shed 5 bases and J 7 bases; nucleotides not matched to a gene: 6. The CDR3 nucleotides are TGTGCCAGCAGTAGGGGACAGGGTTTGAATTCACCCCTCCACTTT. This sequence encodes CASSRGQGLNSPLHF.

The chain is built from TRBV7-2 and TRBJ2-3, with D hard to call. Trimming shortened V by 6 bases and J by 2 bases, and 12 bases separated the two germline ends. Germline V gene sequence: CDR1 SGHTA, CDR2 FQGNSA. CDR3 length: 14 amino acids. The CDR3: CASRRTVNTDTQYF. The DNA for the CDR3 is TGTGCCAGCAGACGCACAGTAAACACAGATACGCAGTATTTT.

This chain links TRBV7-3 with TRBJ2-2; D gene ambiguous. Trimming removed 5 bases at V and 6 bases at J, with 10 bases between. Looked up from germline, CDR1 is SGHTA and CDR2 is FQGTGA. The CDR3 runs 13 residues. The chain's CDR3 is CASSLQRAGELFF. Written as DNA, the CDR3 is TGTGCCAGCAGCCTACAACGGGCCGGGGAGCTGTTTTTT.